This section outlines one T cell receptor (beta chain) sequence together with its context. Repertoires were generated with immunoSEQ multiplex PCR, while TCRdb's copy carries only in-frame clones and drops some. The table includes approximately 170,000 clones, less than 95% detected once. This entry belongs to a study of cytomegalovirus exposure and HLA in healthy donors. CDR3 length equals 15 residues. Germline loops: CDR1 LNHDA, CDR2 SQIVND (reference sequence). J lost 2 bases, V lost 3 bases, and 2 bases had no gene match. The sample comprised PBMCs. The V gene is TRBV19, the J gene TRBJ1-5, with 9 positions matching TRBD1. This TCR derives from a woman aged 18-29 years in good health and CMV-seropositive. CDR3 coding DNA: TGTGCCAGTAGTATCCGACAGGGGGGCAATCAGCCCCAGCATTTT. It encodes CASSIRQGGNQPQHF.